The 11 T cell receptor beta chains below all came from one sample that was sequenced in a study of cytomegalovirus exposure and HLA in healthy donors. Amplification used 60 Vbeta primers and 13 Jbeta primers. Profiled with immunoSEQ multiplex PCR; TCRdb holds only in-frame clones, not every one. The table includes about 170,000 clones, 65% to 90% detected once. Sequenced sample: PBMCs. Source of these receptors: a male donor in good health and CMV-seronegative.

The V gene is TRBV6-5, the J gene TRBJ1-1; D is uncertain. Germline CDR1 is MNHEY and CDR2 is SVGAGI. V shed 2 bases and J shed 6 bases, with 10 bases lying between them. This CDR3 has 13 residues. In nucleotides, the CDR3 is TGTGCCAGCAGTTACGGCGCGCGGTCTGAAGCTTTCTTT. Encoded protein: CASSYGARSEAFF.

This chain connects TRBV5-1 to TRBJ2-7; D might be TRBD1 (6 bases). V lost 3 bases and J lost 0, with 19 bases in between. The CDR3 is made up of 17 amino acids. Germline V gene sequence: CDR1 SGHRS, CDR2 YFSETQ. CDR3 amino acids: CASSSSMLMTGSYEQYF. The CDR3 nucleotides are TGCGCCAGCAGCTCCTCAATGTTAATGACAGGCTCCTACGAGCAGTACTTC.

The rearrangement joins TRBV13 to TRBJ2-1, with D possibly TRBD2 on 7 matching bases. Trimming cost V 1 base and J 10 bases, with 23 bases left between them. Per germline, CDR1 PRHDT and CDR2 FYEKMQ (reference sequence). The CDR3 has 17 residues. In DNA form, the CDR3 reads TGTGCCAGCAGCTTAGAGGGGCTAGGGGGGGTCCGCGAGGAGCAGTTCTTC. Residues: CASSLEGLGGVREEQFF.

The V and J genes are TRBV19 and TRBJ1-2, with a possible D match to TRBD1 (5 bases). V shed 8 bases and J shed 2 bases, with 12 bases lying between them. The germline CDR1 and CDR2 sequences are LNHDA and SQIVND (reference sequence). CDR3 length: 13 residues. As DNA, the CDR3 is TGTGCCAGTTTTGGACAACCAAACTATGGCTACACCTTC. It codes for CASFGQPNYGYTF.

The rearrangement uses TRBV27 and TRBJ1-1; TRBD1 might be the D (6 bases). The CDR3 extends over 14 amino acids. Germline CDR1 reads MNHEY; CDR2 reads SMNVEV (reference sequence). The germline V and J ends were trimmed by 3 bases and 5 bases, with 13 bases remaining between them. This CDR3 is CASSFAGVFTEAFF. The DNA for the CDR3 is TGTGCCAGCAGTTTCGCAGGGGTGTTTACTGAAGCTTTCTTT.

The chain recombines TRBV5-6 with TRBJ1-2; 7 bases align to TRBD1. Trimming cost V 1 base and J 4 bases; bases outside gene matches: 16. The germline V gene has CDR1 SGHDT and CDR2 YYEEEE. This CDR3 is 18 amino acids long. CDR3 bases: TGTGCCAGCAGCTTGCGGTTGGGGAAAAGGGGGCTTGGCTATGGCTACACCTTC. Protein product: CASSLRLGKRGLGYGYTF.

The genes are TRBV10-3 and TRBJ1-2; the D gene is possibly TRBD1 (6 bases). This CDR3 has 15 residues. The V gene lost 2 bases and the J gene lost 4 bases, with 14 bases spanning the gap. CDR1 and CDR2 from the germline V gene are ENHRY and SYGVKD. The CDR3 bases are TGTGCCATCAGTGAGGTCAACAGGGATTCCTATGGCTACACCTTC. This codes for CAISEVNRDSYGYTF.

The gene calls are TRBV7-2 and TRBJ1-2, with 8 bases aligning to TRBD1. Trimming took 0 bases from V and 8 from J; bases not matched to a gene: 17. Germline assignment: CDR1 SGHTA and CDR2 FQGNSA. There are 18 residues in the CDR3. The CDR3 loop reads CASSLARRAARGLQGYTF. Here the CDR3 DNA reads TGTGCCAGCAGCTTAGCTAGGCGTGCGGCCAGGGGGCTACAAGGCTACACCTTC. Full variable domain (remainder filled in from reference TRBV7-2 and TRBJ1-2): GAGVSQSPSNKVTEKGKDVELRCDPISGHTALYWYRQSLGQGLEFLIYFQGNSAPDKSGLPSDRFSAERTGGSVSTLTIQRTQQEDSAVYLCASSLARRAARGLQGYTFGSGTRLTVV.

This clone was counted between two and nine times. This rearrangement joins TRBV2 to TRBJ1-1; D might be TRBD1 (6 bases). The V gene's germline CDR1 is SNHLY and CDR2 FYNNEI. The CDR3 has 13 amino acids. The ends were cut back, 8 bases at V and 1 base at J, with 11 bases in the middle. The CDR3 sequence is CASRLTGNTEAFF. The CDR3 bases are TGTGCCAGCCGGTTGACAGGGAACACTGAAGCTTTCTTT.

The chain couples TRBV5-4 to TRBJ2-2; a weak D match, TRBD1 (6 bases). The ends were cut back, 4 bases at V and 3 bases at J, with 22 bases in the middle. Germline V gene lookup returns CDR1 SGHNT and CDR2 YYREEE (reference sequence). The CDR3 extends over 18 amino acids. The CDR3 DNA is TGTGCCAGCAGCCTGGTGGGCAGGGGAGAGTTGGACACCGGGGAGCTGTTTTTT. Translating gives CASSLVGRGELDTGELFF.

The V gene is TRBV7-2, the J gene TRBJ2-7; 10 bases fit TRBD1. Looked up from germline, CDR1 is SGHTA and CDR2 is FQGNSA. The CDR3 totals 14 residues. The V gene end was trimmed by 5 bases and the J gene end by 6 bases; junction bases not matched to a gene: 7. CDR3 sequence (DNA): TGTGCCAGCAGCCCAAGACAGGGGGCCGGCGAGCAGTACTTC. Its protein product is CASSPRQGAGEQYF.